These 20 T cell receptor beta chains came from one sample sequenced in a study of regulatory T cells in long-lasting Graves disease. HTBI primers from iRepertoire and Arm-PCR of CDR3 regions yielded the TCR beta libraries. MiXCR, applied by TCRdb to the multiplex PCR reads, yields one record per CDR3 protein. The sample yields a few hundred thousand distinct CDR3 sequences, roughly 25% seen once. Time point meaning: persistent/refractory GD, antithyroid drugs over 5 years with positive TRAb. Making the TCR library involved RNA that had been extracted from PBMCs. This specimen consisted of peripheral blood mononuclear cells (PBMCs), obtained when the disease was refractory, from a patient treated with antithyroid drugs. The receptor set was obtained from a woman between 40 and 50 years old with Graves disease.

This rearrangement joins TRBV19 to TRBJ1-5; maybe TRBD1 (5 bases). The V end lost 5 bases, the J end lost 6 bases, and 11 bases lay between the germline ends. The germline V gene has CDR1 LNHDA and CDR2 SQIVND (reference sequence). This CDR3 spans 13 amino acids. CDR3 region: CASSPGTFQPQHF. The CDR3 coding sequence is TGTGCCAGTAGTCCCGGGACCTTTCAGCCCCAGCATTTT.

This clonotype has at least ten counts. The rearrangement joins TRBV12-3 or TRBV12-4 to TRBJ2-7; TRBD2 matches 14 bases. The J segment lost 3 bases and the V segment lost 6 bases, leaving 4 bases of the junction unmatched. The CDR3 has 15 residues. Here the CDR3 reads CASRPGLAGVYEQYF. The CDR3 nucleotides read TGTGCCAGCAGGCCGGGACTAGCGGGAGTCTACGAGCAGTACTTC.

In this sample, this clonotype turned up many times. The chain employs TRBV13 and TRBJ2-7; D may be TRBD2 (5 bases). The CDR3 has 14 amino acids. The germline gives CDR1 PRHDT, CDR2 FYEKMQ (reference sequence). Trimming shortened V by 5 bases and J by 4 bases, and 15 bases separated the two germline ends. The DNA for the CDR3 is TGTGCCAGCAGCCTCGGGATCGGAGCGTACGAGCAGTACTTC. Its protein is CASSLGIGAYEQYF.

Concerning this clonotype itself: A single base separates this from a much larger clone, so it may be a read error. The rearrangement joins TRBV28 to TRBJ1-6, with D perhaps matching TRBD1 (5 bases). Trimming cost V 8 bases and J 7 bases, with 21 bases left between them. The CDR3 has 16 amino acids. Germline CDR1 is MDHEN and CDR2 is SYDVKM. In DNA form, the CDR3 reads TGTGCCAGCTATCCCTCGGGGGTAGGGAAAAATTCACCCCTCCACTTT. Translation gives CASYPSGVGKNSPLHF.

This rearrangement joins TRBV15 to TRBJ2-3; TRBD2 aligns across 8 bases. V lost 0 bases and J lost 2; bases outside the gene matches: 7. CDR1 is LNHNV, CDR2 YYDKDF, per germline (reference sequence). This CDR3 comprises 17 residues. CDR3 coding DNA: TGTGCCACCAGCAGAGATGTGGCGGGAGGATTCACAGATACGCAGTATTTT. It yields the protein CATSRDVAGGFTDTQYF.

In its sample, this clonotype was seen many times. This chain links TRBV14 with TRBJ2-5; D remains ambiguous. Germline V gives CDR1 SGHDN, CDR2 FVKESK. Trimming took 4 bases from V and 2 from J, leaving 8 bases between them. This CDR3 is 13 amino acids long. CDR3 loop: CASSPSGQETQYF. CDR3 DNA sequence: TGTGCCAGCAGCCCCTCCGGTCAAGAGACCCAGTACTTC.

This clonotype was counted ten times or more. The CDR3 protein is CASNIGTGNQPQHF. CDR3 nucleotide sequence: TGTGCCAGCAACATTGGGACAGGCAATCAGCCCCAGCATTTT. The chain has TRBV28 and TRBJ1-5; TRBD1 matches at 7 bases. The CDR3 consists of 14 residues. The J segment lost 2 bases and the V segment lost 7 bases, leaving 5 bases of the junction unmatched. Germline lookup yields CDR1 MDHEN and CDR2 SYDVKM.

This clonotype was detected only a few times. This chain links TRBV10-1 with TRBJ2-7; D is unclear. Looked up from germline, CDR1 is WNHNN and CDR2 is SYGVQD (reference sequence). Trimming cost V 2 bases and J 7 bases, with 9 bases left between them. The CDR3 has 12 residues. CDR3 region: CASSEMGREQYF. In DNA form, the CDR3 reads TGCGCCAGCAGTGAGATGGGTCGTGAGCAGTACTTC.

There are many counts of this clonotype. The J gene is TRBJ2-7, the V gene TRBV6-5; perhaps TRBD1 as D (6 bases). Germline CDR1 MNHEY, CDR2 SVGAGI. This CDR3 comprises 14 residues. V was cut by 0 bases and J by 0 bases, with 6 bases left in between. CDR3 coding DNA: TGTGCCAGCAGTTACTCGGACAGCTCCTACGAGCAGTACTTC. Amino acids: CASSYSDSSYEQYF.

This clonotype was observed a handful of times. The chain uses TRBV6-1 and TRBJ2-7; D is unclear. This CDR3 contains 13 residues. Per the germline V gene, CDR1 is MNHNS and CDR2 is SASEGT. With 1 base removed from V and 3 bases from J, the gap between germline ends came to 7 bases. CDR3 protein: CASSEGAYYEQYF. Here the CDR3 DNA reads TGTGCCAGCAGTGAAGGGGCCTACTACGAGCAGTACTTC.

The chain has TRBV30 and TRBJ1-3, with unresolved D. The V end was cut by 5 bases, the J end by 4 bases, with 12 bases between. The CDR3 contains 13 residues. Germline V gene lookup returns CDR1 GTSNPN and CDR2 SVGIG (reference sequence). The CDR3 reads CAWDQITGNTIYF. CDR3 nucleotides: TGTGCCTGGGACCAGATAACCGGAAACACCATATATTTT.

The chain joins TRBV7-8 to TRBJ1-1, with unresolved D. The V gene lost 2 bases and the J gene lost 3 bases, with 13 bases spanning the gap. Germline V gives CDR1 SGHVS, CDR2 FQNEAQ. CDR3 length: 15 residues. For the CDR3, the DNA is TGTGCCAGCAGCTTACGGCGTCAGGTGTACACTGAAGCTTTCTTT. The encoded protein is CASSLRRQVYTEAFF.

This clonotype has a count of ten or more. The rearrangement links TRBV12-3 or TRBV12-4 to TRBJ1-1, with 7 bases that match TRBD1. This CDR3 spans 16 amino acids. After removal of 5 bases from V and 0 bases from J, the junction contained 9 bases not matched to a gene. The CDR3 protein is CASSPKVGGMNTEAFF. The CDR3 DNA is TGTGCCAGCAGTCCGAAGGTAGGGGGCATGAACACTGAAGCTTTCTTT.

The sample holds a few counts of this clonotype. This chain connects TRBV5-5 to TRBJ1-3; D remains unclear. Per germline, CDR1 SGHKS and CDR2 YYEKEE (reference sequence). The V end lost 2 bases, the J end lost 0 bases, and 12 bases lay between the germline ends. There are 16 residues in the CDR3. This CDR3 reads CASSLWIPSSGNTIYF. The CDR3 DNA sequence: TGTGCCAGCAGCTTATGGATTCCCAGCTCTGGAAACACCATATATTTT.

This clonotype came up many times. This chain uses TRBV29-1 with TRBJ1-2, with TRBD1 matching 12 bases. The CDR3 runs to 16 residues. Germline V CDR1 and CDR2: SQVTM, ANQGSEA. Germline trimming cut 6 bases from V and 3 bases from J; bases unmatched to any gene: 11. CDR3 bases: TGCAGCGTCATCATGCCGGGACAGGGGGCGGACTATGGCTACACCTTC. Its protein product is CSVIMPGQGADYGYTF.

This clonotype appeared many times. This chain uses TRBV6-1 with TRBJ1-1, with TRBD1 identical over 7 bases. The V gene end was trimmed by 5 bases and the J gene end by 0 bases; junction bases not matched to a gene: 3. Germline CDR1 reads MNHNS; CDR2 reads SASEGT. The length of the CDR3 is 14 residues. The CDR3: CASSHRGLNTEAFF. CDR3 DNA: TGTGCCAGCAGTCACAGGGGATTGAACACTGAAGCTTTCTTT.

This clonotype was seen a few times. V is TRBV15 and J is TRBJ1-4, with a tentative D call TRBD1 (5 bases). The V gene's germline CDR1 is LNHNV and CDR2 YYDKDF (reference sequence). CDR3 length equals 15 residues. Between the trimmed V and J ends, which lost 2 bases and 8 bases, there was a span of 15 bases. CDR3 protein: CATSRSEVRVEKLFF. In DNA, the CDR3 is TGTGCCACCAGCAGATCGGAGGTCAGGGTAGAAAAACTGTTTTTT.

This clonotype was recorded at least ten times. The chain joins TRBV15 to TRBJ2-5; tentative D call: TRBD1 (5 bases). This CDR3 region has 14 residues. CDR1 is LNHNV, CDR2 YYDKDF, per germline (reference sequence). Trimming shortened V by 8 bases and J by 1 base, and 14 bases separated the two germline ends. The CDR3 loop is CATSPPRAQETQYF. For the CDR3, the DNA is TGTGCCACCTCCCCCCCCAGGGCCCAAGAGACCCAGTACTTC.

The CDR3 is CASSIGSGTSGKSPKQFF. CDR3 nucleotides: TGTGCCAGTAGTATAGGCTCCGGGACTAGCGGGAAATCCCCGAAACAGTTCTTC. This sequence joins TRBV19 and TRBJ2-1, with TRBD2 matching over 13 bases. The CDR3 has 18 amino acids. Germline loops: CDR1 LNHDA, CDR2 SQIVND (reference sequence). V lost 1 base, J lost 13 bases, and 16 bases stayed unmatched.

This clonotype was picked up many times. J is TRBJ2-7 and V is TRBV7-6, with D possibly being TRBD1 or TRBD2 (5 bases each). From germline, CDR1 is SGHVS and CDR2 FNYEAQ. The V gene lost 5 bases and the J gene lost 3 bases, with 20 bases spanning the gap. The CDR3 loop spans 16 amino acids. CDR3 nucleotides: TGTGCCAGCAGCCCGGGCCCGTGGGGACCTCACTACGAGCAGTACTTC. Translation: CASSPGPWGPHYEQYF.